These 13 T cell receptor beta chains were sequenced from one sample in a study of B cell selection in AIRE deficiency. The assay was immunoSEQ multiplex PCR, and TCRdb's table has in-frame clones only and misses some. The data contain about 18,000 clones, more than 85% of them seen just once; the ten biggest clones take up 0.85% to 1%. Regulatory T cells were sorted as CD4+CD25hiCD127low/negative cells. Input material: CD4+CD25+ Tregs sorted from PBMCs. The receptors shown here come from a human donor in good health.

CDR3 protein: CASSRTVTGELFF. In DNA, the CDR3 is TGTGCCAGCAGCCGGACGGTCACCGGGGAGCTGTTTTTT. V is TRBV5-4 and J is TRBJ2-2; D remains ambiguous. V was clipped by 4 bases and J by 4 bases, with 8 bases between them. CDR1 and CDR2 (germline): SGHNT, YYREEE (reference sequence). The CDR3 is 13 amino acids. Complete variable domain (other parts from reference TRBV5-4 and TRBJ2-2): ETGVTQSPTHLIKTRGQQVTLRCSSQSGHNTVSWYQQALGQGPQFIFQYYREEENGRGNFPPRFSGLQFPNYSSELNVNALELDDSALYLCASSRTVTGELFFGEGSRLTVL.

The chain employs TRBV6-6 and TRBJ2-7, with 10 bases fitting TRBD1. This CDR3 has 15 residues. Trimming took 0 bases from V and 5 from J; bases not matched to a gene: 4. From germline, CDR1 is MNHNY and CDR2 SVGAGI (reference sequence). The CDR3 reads CASSYSGTGVNEQYF. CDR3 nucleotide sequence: TGTGCCAGCAGTTACTCCGGGACAGGGGTAAACGAGCAGTACTTC.

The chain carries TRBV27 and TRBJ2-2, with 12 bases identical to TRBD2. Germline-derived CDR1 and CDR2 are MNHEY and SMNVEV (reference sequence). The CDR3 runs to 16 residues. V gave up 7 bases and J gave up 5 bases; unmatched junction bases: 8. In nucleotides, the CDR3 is TGTGCCAGCACTCCCCTCGGGACTAGCGGGACCGGGGAGCTGTTTTTT. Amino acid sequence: CASTPLGTSGTGELFF.

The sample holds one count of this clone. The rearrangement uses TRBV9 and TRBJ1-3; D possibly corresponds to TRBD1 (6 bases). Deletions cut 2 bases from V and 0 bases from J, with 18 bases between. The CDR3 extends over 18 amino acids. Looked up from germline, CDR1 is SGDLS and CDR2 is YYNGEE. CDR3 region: CASSVYPQGQSSGNTIYF. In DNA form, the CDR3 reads TGTGCCAGCAGCGTTTACCCACAGGGTCAGAGCTCTGGAAACACCATATATTTT.

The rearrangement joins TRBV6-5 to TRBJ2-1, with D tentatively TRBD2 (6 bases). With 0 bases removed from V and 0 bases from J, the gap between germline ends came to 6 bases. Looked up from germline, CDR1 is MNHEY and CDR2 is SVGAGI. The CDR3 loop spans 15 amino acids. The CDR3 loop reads CASSYSSGSYNEQFF. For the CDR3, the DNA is TGTGCCAGCAGTTACTCTAGCGGCTCCTACAATGAGCAGTTCTTC.

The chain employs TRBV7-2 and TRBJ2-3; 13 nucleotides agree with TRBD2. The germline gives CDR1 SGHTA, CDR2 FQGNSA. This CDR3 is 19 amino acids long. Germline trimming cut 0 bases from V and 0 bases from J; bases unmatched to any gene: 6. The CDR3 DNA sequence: TGTGCCAGCAGCTTAGCGAGGACTAGCGGGAGTATGAGCACAGATACGCAGTATTTT. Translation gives CASSLARTSGSMSTDTQYF.

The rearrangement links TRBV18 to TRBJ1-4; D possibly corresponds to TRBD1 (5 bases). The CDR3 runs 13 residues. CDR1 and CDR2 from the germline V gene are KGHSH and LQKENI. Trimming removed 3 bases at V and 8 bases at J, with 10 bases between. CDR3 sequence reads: CASSPIEGEKLFF. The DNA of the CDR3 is TGTGCCAGCTCACCTATCGAGGGGGAAAAACTGTTTTTT. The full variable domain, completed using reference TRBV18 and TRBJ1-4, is NAGVMQNPRHLVRRRGQEARLRCSPMKGHSHVYWYRQLPEEGLKFMVYLQKENIIDESGMPKERFSAEFPKEGPSILRIQQVVRGDSAAYFCASSPIEGEKLFFGSGTQLSVL.

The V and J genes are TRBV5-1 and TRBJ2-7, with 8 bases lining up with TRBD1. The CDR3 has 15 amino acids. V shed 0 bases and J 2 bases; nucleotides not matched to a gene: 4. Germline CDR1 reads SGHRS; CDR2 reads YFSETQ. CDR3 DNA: TGCGCCAGCAGCTTGGCCGGGACAGGCACCTACGAGCAGTACTTC. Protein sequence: CASSLAGTGTYEQYF.

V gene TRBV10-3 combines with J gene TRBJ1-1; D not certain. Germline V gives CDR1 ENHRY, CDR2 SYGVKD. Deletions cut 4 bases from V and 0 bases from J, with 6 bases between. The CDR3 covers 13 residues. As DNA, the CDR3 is TGTGCCATCAGTGCGGCGTTGAACACTGAAGCTTTCTTT. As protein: CAISAALNTEAFF.

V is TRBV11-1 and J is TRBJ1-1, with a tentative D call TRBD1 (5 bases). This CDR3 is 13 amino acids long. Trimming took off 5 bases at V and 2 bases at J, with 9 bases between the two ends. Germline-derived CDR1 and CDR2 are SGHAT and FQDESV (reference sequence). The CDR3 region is CASSLDSNTEAFF. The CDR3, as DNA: TGTGCCAGCAGCCTTGACAGCAACACTGAAGCTTTCTTT.

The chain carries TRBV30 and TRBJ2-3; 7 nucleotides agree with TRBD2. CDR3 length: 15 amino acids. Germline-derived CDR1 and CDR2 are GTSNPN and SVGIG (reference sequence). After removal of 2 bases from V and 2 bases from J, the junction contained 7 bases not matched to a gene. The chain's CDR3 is CAWSPKRDFTDTQYF. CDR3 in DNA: TGTGCCTGGAGTCCCAAGCGGGACTTCACAGATACGCAGTATTTT.

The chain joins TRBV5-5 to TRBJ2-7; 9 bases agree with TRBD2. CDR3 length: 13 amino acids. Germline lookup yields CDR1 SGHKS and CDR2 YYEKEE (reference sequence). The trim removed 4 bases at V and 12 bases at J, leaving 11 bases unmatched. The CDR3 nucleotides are TGTGCCAGCAGCGACCTGCTAGCGGGAAGGTCGTACTTC. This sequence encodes CASSDLLAGRSYF.

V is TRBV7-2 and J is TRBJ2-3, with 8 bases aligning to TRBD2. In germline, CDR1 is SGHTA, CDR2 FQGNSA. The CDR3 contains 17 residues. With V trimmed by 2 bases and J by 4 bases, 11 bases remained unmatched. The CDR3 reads CASSLTGTRGLADTQYF. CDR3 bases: TGTGCCAGCAGCTTAACCGGGACTAGAGGTTTAGCAGATACGCAGTATTTT.